The 28 T cell receptor beta chains presented below share a single source sample, sequenced in a study of cytomegalovirus exposure and HLA in healthy donors. Researchers ran the PCR with 60 Vbeta and 13 Jbeta primers. Data came from immunoSEQ multiplex PCR; TCRdb stores just in-frame clones and leaves some out. The repertoire includes over 200,000 clones, about 70% of them detected once, and about 2.8% sits in the top ten. Sequenced material: PBMCs. Every receptor here comes from a man aged 35-49 years in good health and CMV-seropositive.

This clone has more than one count but fewer than ten. The J gene is TRBJ1-1, the V gene TRBV4-1, with D unresolved. Trimming stripped 4 bases from V and 4 bases from J, with 16 bases between. Germline V gene data show CDR1 as MGHRA and CDR2 as YSYEKL. The CDR3 covers 15 residues. CDR3: CASSPPVQSITEAFF. The DNA of the CDR3 is TGCGCCAGCAGCCCTCCGGTCCAATCGATCACTGAAGCTTTCTTT.

The gene calls are TRBV5-1 and TRBJ1-1; 7 nucleotides agree with TRBD1. Trimming removed 5 bases from V and 2 bases from J; junction bases left unmatched: 6. CDR1 and CDR2 from the germline V gene are SGHRS and YFSETQ. The CDR3 runs 14 residues. The chain's CDR3 is CASRGTELNTEAFF. The CDR3 DNA reads as TGCGCCAGCAGGGGGACAGAGCTCAACACTGAAGCTTTCTTT.

V is TRBV2 and J is TRBJ1-5, with a tentative D call TRBD1 (5 bases). The length of the CDR3 is 16 residues. The germline V and J ends were trimmed by 6 bases and 0 bases, with 15 bases remaining between them. Germline V gene sequence: CDR1 SNHLY, CDR2 FYNNEI. CDR3 sequence reads: CASSAYGDYSNQPQHF. The CDR3 DNA sequence: TGTGCCAGCAGCGCCTACGGGGACTATAGCAATCAGCCCCAGCATTTT.

This clone has a handful of counts. The chain employs TRBV5-1 and TRBJ1-4, with TRBD1 identical over 12 bases. Unmatched junction bases numbered 14, after V lost 4 bases and J lost 4 bases. This CDR3 has 19 residues. Germline V gene sequence: CDR1 SGHRS, CDR2 YFSETQ. CDR3 coding DNA: TGCGCCAGCAGCCCAAGACCGGGACAGGGGGCGCAGGGTAATGAAAAACTGTTTTTT. It specifies CASSPRPGQGAQGNEKLFF.

The rearrangement joins TRBV7-3 to TRBJ2-7; TRBD1 might be the D (5 bases). The CDR3 sequence is 16 residues long. Between the trimmed V and J ends, which lost 3 bases and 1 base, there was a span of 16 bases. From germline, CDR1 is SGHTA and CDR2 FQGTGA. CDR3 protein: CASSLGPPTVSYEQYF. DNA of the CDR3: TGTGCCAGCAGCTTGGGGCCCCCGACAGTATCCTACGAGCAGTACTTC.

This chain uses TRBV5-1 with TRBJ1-2, with 11 nucleotides matching TRBD1. This CDR3 region has 16 residues. Looked up from germline, CDR1 is SGHRS and CDR2 is YFSETQ. With V trimmed by 3 bases and J by 2 bases, 6 bases remained unmatched. As DNA, the CDR3 is TGCGCCAGCAGCTCCGGCGGGACAGGGGGGAACTATGGCTACACCTTC. It specifies CASSSGGTGGNYGYTF.

The V and J genes are TRBV19 and TRBJ1-6; TRBD1 might be the D (6 bases). V was shortened by 0 bases and J by 8 bases, with 17 bases between the two germline ends. Germline values: CDR1 LNHDA, CDR2 SQIVND (reference sequence). The CDR3 length is 17 residues. In DNA, the CDR3 is TGTGCCAGTAGTATAGATAGATGGGGGCGCACGGATTCACCCCTCCACTTT. It codes for CASSIDRWGRTDSPLHF.

J is TRBJ2-1 and V is TRBV11-2; D is possibly TRBD2 (6 bases). Trimming shortened V by 5 bases and J by 3 bases, and 17 bases separated the two germline ends. The V gene's germline CDR1 is SGHAT and CDR2 FQNNGV. This CDR3 has 16 residues. The CDR3 region has the DNA TGTGCCAGCAGCCCCCCCGCTAGCGCGCGCTACAATGAGCAGTTCTTC. Amino acid sequence: CASSPPASARYNEQFF.

CDR3 sequence reads: CASSQPGGQPLGNQPQHF. The CDR3 DNA reads TGTGCCAGCAGCCAACCCGGGGGACAGCCTTTAGGCAATCAGCCCCAGCATTTT. The chain has TRBV14 and TRBJ1-5; TRBD1 agrees at 7 bases. Germline V lookup: CDR1 SGHDN, CDR2 FVKESK. The CDR3 sequence is 18 residues long. J lost 2 bases, V lost 2 bases, and 12 bases had no gene match.

A word on this clone: The same CDR3 also results from other DNA sequences found in this sample. V is TRBV9 and J is TRBJ1-6; D is perhaps TRBD1 (5 bases). The CDR3 has 13 residues. Germline assignment: CDR1 SGDLS and CDR2 YYNGEE. Deletions cut 8 bases from V and 7 bases from J, with 13 bases between. CDR3: CASSPDTNSPLHF. In DNA, the CDR3 is TGTGCCAGTAGCCCGGACACGAATTCACCCCTCCACTTT. The full variable domain, with the rest looked up from reference TRBV9 and TRBJ1-6, is DSGVTQTPKHLITATGQRVTLRCSPRSGDLSVYWYQQSLDQGLQFLIQYYNGEERAKGNILERFSAQQFPDLHSELNLSSLELGDSALYFCASSPDTNSPLHFGNGTRLTVT.

V is TRBV5-4 and J is TRBJ2-5; 10 bases are shared with TRBD1. V shed 4 bases and J 13 bases; nucleotides not matched to a gene: 13. CDR1 and CDR2 (germline): SGHNT, YYREEE (reference sequence). CDR3 size: 14 residues. The CDR3 nucleotides read TGTGCCAGCAGCCTAGGGGGACAGGGGTATTCGCCGTACTTC. Residues: CASSLGGQGYSPYF.

This clone showed up just once. The rearrangement links TRBV7-2 to TRBJ2-1, with a tentative D call TRBD1 (6 bases). The V and J ends lost 6 bases and 0 bases respectively, with 9 bases between them. This CDR3 region has 14 residues. Germline V gene data show CDR1 as SGHTA and CDR2 as FQGNSA. CDR3 residues: CASSDRRSYNEQFF. In DNA, the CDR3 is TGTGCCAGCAGTGACAGGCGCTCCTACAATGAGCAGTTCTTC.

The chain carries TRBV29-1 and TRBJ2-2; 8 nucleotides line up with TRBD2. Unmatched junction bases numbered 5, after V lost 7 bases and J lost 4 bases. This CDR3 comprises 13 residues. Germline V gene lookup returns CDR1 SQVTM and CDR2 ANQGSEA. The CDR3 sequence: CSGAGGPTGELFF. The CDR3 DNA reads TGCAGCGGCGCGGGGGGTCCCACCGGGGAGCTGTTTTTT.

This clone was recorded only once. Sequence at one end of the junction differs from germline and may be a read error. The J gene is TRBJ2-5, the V gene TRBV5-1; D gene ambiguous. The J call may be in error: the DNA end matches TRBJ2-7 better. The CDR3 runs 11 residues. CDR1 is SGHRS, CDR2 YFSETQ, per germline. The CDR3 bases are TGCGCCAGCAGATTGGAGTACGAGCAGTACTTC. It translates to CASRLEYEQYF.

The chain carries TRBV6-5 and TRBJ2-5; D is uncertain. CDR1 and CDR2 (germline): MNHEY, SVGAGI. V was pared by 2 bases and J by 11 bases, with 9 bases between. The CDR3 totals 11 residues. The CDR3 nucleotides read TGTGCCAGCAGTTACGAATTAGAGCAGTACTTC. Encoded protein: CASSYELEQYF.

V usage is TRBV6-5 and J usage is TRBJ2-7; 8 bases match TRBD1. Per the germline V gene, CDR1 is MNHEY and CDR2 is SVGAGI. This CDR3 contains 13 residues. As DNA, the CDR3 is TGTGCGAGTACTCAGGGGGCGATCTACGAGCAGTACTTC. It specifies CASTQGAIYEQYF.

The chain couples TRBV15 to TRBJ1-4; D gene unclear. Germline V gene data show CDR1 as LNHNV and CDR2 as YYDKDF (reference sequence). The CDR3 runs to 17 residues. V lost 0 bases and J lost 4, with 15 bases in between. CDR3 sequence: CATSREGSLSLNEKLFF. In nucleotides, the CDR3 is TGTGCCACCAGCAGAGAGGGCAGCTTGAGCCTTAATGAAAAACTGTTTTTT.

V is TRBV7-3 and J is TRBJ2-1; 7 bases agree with TRBD1. The CDR3 has 15 residues. The V gene's germline CDR1 is SGHTA and CDR2 FQGTGA. With V trimmed by 1 base and J by 1 base, 1 base remained unmatched. CDR3 sequence (DNA): TGTGCCAGCAGCTTAATCAGGGGGTCCTACAATGAGCAGTTCTTC. Amino acids: CASSLIRGSYNEQFF.

The V and J genes are TRBV6-5 and TRBJ2-7; the D gene is possibly TRBD2 (5 bases). V lost 4 bases and J lost 6, with 10 bases in between. There are 12 residues in the CDR3. The germline V gene encodes CDR1 MNHEY and CDR2 SVGAGI. Written as DNA, the CDR3 is TGTGCCAGCAGTTCAACTAGACGCGAGCAGTACTTC. Its protein product is CASSSTRREQYF.

This sequence joins TRBV7-2 and TRBJ2-2, with 9 bases that match TRBD1. CDR3 length: 15 amino acids. V shed 1 base and J 6 bases; nucleotides not matched to a gene: 3. Germline-derived CDR1 and CDR2 are SGHTA and FQGNSA. Here the CDR3 reads CASSLVTGGAGELFF. The CDR3 region has the DNA TGTGCCAGCAGCTTAGTAACAGGGGGCGCCGGGGAGCTGTTTTTT.

There are a few counts of this clone. The chain employs TRBV10-3 and TRBJ2-5; tentatively, D is TRBD1 or TRBD2 (5 bases each). The DNA end favors TRBJ2-7, so the J call may be wrong. The germline CDR1 and CDR2 sequences are ENHRY and SYGVKD. The CDR3 covers 12 residues. The CDR3, as DNA: TGTGCCATCAGTGATGGGGGCTACGAGCAGTACTTC. This gives the protein CAISDGGYEQYF.

J is TRBJ1-1 and V is TRBV7-7, with D perhaps matching TRBD1 (6 bases). The germline CDR1 and CDR2 sequences are SSHAT and FNYEAQ (reference sequence). The CDR3 loop spans 14 amino acids. The ends were cut back, 6 bases at V and 1 base at J, with 12 bases in the middle. As DNA, the CDR3 is TGTGCCAGCAGGCAAGACAGGAAGAACACTGAAGCTTTCTTT. Residues: CASRQDRKNTEAFF.

The V gene is TRBV6-4, the J gene TRBJ1-1; D unclear. There are 13 residues in the CDR3. V dropped 3 bases and J dropped 1 base, with 6 bases sitting between them. The germline CDR1 and CDR2 sequences are MRHNA and SNTAGT. The CDR3 coding sequence is TGTGCCAGCAGTGAACAGCCGAACACTGAAGCTTTCTTT. Its protein is CASSEQPNTEAFF.

This clone was observed a few times. This sequence joins TRBV5-6 and TRBJ2-7; D is perhaps TRBD1 (5 bases). CDR3 length equals 12 residues. The V end lost 0 bases, the J end lost 5 bases, and 6 bases lay between the germline ends. Germline V gene lookup returns CDR1 SGHDT and CDR2 YYEEEE. The CDR3 loop reads CASSLGGDEQYF. DNA for the CDR3: TGTGCCAGCAGCTTGGGGGGCGACGAGCAGTACTTC.

The CDR3 coding sequence is TGTGCCAGTAGTACTAGCGGGAGTCTCCCCGGGACCCAGTACTTC. Protein product: CASSTSGSLPGTQYF. This rearrangement joins TRBV19 to TRBJ2-5, with 10 positions matching TRBD2. The CDR3 runs to 15 residues. V lost 4 bases and J lost 7; bases outside the gene matches: 9. Germline V gives CDR1 LNHDA, CDR2 SQIVND (reference sequence).

The chain links TRBV6-5 to TRBJ1-1; D uncertain. The CDR3 has 12 residues. Trimming shortened V by 8 bases and J by 1 base, and 8 bases separated the two germline ends. Germline values: CDR1 MNHEY, CDR2 SVGAGI. The CDR3 spells CASWRWNTEAFF. DNA of the CDR3: TGTGCCAGCTGGCGGTGGAACACTGAAGCTTTCTTT.

V is TRBV4-3 and J is TRBJ2-3; 13 bases align to TRBD2. Trimming took 4 bases from V and 2 from J; bases not matched to a gene: 6. The CDR3 is made up of 17 amino acids. Looked up from germline, CDR1 is LGHNA and CDR2 is YSLEER. The CDR3 nucleotides are TGCGCCAGCAGCCTCACCGGACTAGCGGGGGACACAGATACGCAGTATTTT. The encoded protein is CASSLTGLAGDTDTQYF.

The rearrangement joins TRBV29-1 to TRBJ1-4; D may be TRBD1 (6 bases). Trimming pared 4 bases from V and 6 bases from J, leaving 12 bases between. Germline CDR1 and CDR2: SQVTM and ANQGSEA. The CDR3 loop spans 13 amino acids. The CDR3 spells CSVGEGGDEKLFF. The CDR3 DNA sequence: TGCAGCGTTGGAGAAGGGGGGGATGAAAAACTGTTTTTT.